This T cell receptor beta chain was recovered during a study of shared clonotypes between healthy human individuals. Regarding the study as a whole: Naive CD4 clonotypes were shared across a few donors at about 5.2%. Estimated richness values were generally larger in naive subsets than in memory subsets.

Sequencing was performed with immunoSEQ multiplex PCR; in TCRdb, only in-frame clones are kept and a portion is missing. This table has 2 million to 2.5 million clones, 95% appearing once. The table lists this clone with a count of one. Its target is unknown. CDR3 length: 14 amino acids. Germline CDR1 and CDR2: MGHDK and SYGVNS. With 3 bases removed from V and 5 bases from J, the gap between germline ends came to 13 bases. V and J are TRBV25-1 and TRBJ2-5, with D possibly being TRBD1 (6 bases). Sequencing was performed on naive CD4+ T cells sorted from blood. Subset of the sample: CD45RA+ positively selected. This clonotype originated in a man aged 18-30 years in good health. CDR3 in DNA: TGTGCCAGCAGTGATTATTGGGGGCAGGAGACCCAGTACTTC. Its translation: CASSDYWGQETQYF.